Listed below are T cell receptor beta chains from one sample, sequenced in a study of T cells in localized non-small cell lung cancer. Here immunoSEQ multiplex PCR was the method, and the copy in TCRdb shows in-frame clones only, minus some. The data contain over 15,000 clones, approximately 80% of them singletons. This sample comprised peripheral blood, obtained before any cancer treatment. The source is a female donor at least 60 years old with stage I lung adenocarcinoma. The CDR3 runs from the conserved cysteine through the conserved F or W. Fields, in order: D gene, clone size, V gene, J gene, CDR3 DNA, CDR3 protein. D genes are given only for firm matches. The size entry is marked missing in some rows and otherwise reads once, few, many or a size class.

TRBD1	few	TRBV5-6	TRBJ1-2	TGTGCCAGCAGCTACAGGGGCTATGGCTACACCTTC	CASSYRGYGYTF
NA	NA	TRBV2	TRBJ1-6	TGTGCCAGCAACCCGGGGAATTCACCCCTCCACTTT	CASNPGNSPLHF
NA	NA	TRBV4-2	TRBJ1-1	TGTGCCAGCAGCCCCGATCACCGAGCGAACACTGAAGCTTTCTTT	CASSPDHRANTEAFF
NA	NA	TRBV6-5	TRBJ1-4	TGTGCCAGCAGTTTCACAATCGGAGCTAATGAAAAACTGTTTTTT	CASSFTIGANEKLFF
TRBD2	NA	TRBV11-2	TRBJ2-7	TGTGCCAGCAGCTTAGAAGGAGCGGGGTTCAACTCCTACGAGCAGTACTTC	CASSLEGAGFNSYEQYF
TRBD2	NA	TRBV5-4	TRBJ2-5	TGTGCCAGCAGCTCACCGGGACTAGCGGGGGGTACGGAGACCCAGTACTTC	CASSSPGLAGGTETQYF
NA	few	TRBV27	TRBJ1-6	TGTGCCAGCAGTTTAGAAGGGTTAAGGAATTCACCCCTCCACTTT	CASSLEGLRNSPLHF
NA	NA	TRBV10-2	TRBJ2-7	TGCGCCAGCAGTCTGACAGCCGGCTCCTACGAGCAGTACTTC	CASSLTAGSYEQYF
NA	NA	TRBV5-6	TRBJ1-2	TGTGCCAGCAGCTTGGGCGGGGCAGGGACCTATGGCTACACCTTC	CASSLGGAGTYGYTF
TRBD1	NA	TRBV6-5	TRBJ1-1	TGTGCCAGCAGTAAGGGACAGAAGAACACTGAAGCTTTCTTT	CASSKGQKNTEAFF
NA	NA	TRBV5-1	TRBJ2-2	TGCGCCAGCAGCTTAATTACAGGGACGGTTGGCACCGGGGAGCTGTTTTTT	CASSLITGTVGTGELFF
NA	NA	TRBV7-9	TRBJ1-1	TGTGCCAGCAGCTTTTCCATAGGGACTGAAGCTTTCTTT	CASSFSIGTEAFF
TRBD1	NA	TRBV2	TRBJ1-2	TGTGCCAGCAAGACAGGGGCTAACTATGGCTACACCTTC	CASKTGANYGYTF
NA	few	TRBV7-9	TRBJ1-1	TGTGCCAGCAGCTTCCGACAGAATTATGAAGCTTTCTTT	CASSFRQNYEAFF
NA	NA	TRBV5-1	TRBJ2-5	TGCGCCAGCAGCTTGGCCAGGCAGGGACCGATCCCCATCACCCAGTACTTC	CASSLARQGPIPITQYF
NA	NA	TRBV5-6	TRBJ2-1	TGTGCCAGCGACGCAAGCTCCTACAATGAGCAGTTCTTC	CASDASSYNEQFF
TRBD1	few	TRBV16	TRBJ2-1	TGTGCCAGCAACCCAGGGGGCGCCGGGAATGAGCAGTTCTTC	CASNPGGAGNEQFF
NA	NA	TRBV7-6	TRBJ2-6	TGTGCCAGCAGCTTAGGTATAGGGGACGGGGCCAACGTCCTGACTTTC	CASSLGIGDGANVLTF
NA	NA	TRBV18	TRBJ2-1	TGTGCCAGCTCACCGACTGGGAAATCCTACAATGAGCAGTTCTTC	CASSPTGKSYNEQFF
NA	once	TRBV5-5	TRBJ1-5	TGTGCCAGCAGCTTGGGGGTGAATAGCAATCAGCCCCAGCATTTT	CASSLGVNSNQPQHF
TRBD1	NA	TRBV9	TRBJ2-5	TGTGCCAGCAGCGCACCGGGACAGGGGCCTGAGACCCAGTACTTC	CASSAPGQGPETQYF
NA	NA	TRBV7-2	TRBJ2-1	TGTGCCAGCAGCTTAGGTGGCAGCAGAAATGAGCAGTTCTTC	CASSLGGSRNEQFF
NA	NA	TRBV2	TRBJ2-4	TGTGCCAGCAGTCCCAGGACCGCCACGGAAAACATTCAGTACTTC	CASSPRTATENIQYF
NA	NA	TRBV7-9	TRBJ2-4	TGTGCCAGCAGCTTAGCGGAAAGGGGAAACATTCAGTACTTC	CASSLAERGNIQYF
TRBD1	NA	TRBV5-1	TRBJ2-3	TGCGCCAGCAGATGGACGGGACAGACCACAGATACGCAGTATTTT	CASRWTGQTTDTQYF
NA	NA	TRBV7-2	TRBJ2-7	TGTGCCAGCAGCTTAGAGGCGGCTCGAACCTACGAGCAGTACTTC	CASSLEAARTYEQYF
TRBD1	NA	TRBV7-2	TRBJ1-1	TGTGCCAGCAGCTTATTGGTGGGACAGGGACTTTTCGGAGCTTTCTTT	CASSLLVGQGLFGAFF
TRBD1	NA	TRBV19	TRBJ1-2	TGTGCCAGTAGTATTTCCTACGGACAGGGGAGTTATGGCTACACCTTC	CASSISYGQGSYGYTF
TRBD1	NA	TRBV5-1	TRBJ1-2	TGCGCCAGCAGCTCGGACCCGGGGACAGGGGGCGGCTACACCTTC	CASSSDPGTGGGYTF
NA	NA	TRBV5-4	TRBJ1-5	TGTGCCAGCAGCCGGGGGGGAAGGGCTCAGCCCCAGCATTTT	CASSRGGRAQPQHF
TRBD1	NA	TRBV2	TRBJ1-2	TGTGCCAGCAGACAGGGGGCATCGCAGGGCTACACCTTC	CASRQGASQGYTF
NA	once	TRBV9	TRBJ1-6	TGTGCCAGCAGCGTAGGGAGGGTAGGAAATTCACCCCTCCACTTT	CASSVGRVGNSPLHF
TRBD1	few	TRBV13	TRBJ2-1	TGTGCCAGCAGCTCCTCGGTGTCAGGGGGCAATGAGCAGTTCTTC	CASSSSVSGGNEQFF
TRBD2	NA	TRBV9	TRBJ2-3	TGTGCCAGCAGCCCCGGCGGGGGGACGATCGTCACAGATACGCAGTATTTT	CASSPGGGTIVTDTQYF
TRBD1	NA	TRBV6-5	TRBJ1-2	TGTGCCAGCAGGACAGGGGGCTCGGATGGCTACACCTTC	CASRTGGSDGYTF
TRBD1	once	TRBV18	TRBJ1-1	TGTGCCAGCACGGGGACAGGGGCAAACACTGAAGCTTTCTTT	CASTGTGANTEAFF
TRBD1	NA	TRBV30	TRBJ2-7	TGTGCCTGGAGTAACCTAAGACAGGGCGACAAGCAGTACTTC	CAWSNLRQGDKQYF
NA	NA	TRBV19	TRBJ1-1	TGTGCCAGTAGTATTGGTCCGAACACTGAAGCTTTCTTT	CASSIGPNTEAFF
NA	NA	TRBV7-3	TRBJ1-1	TGTGCCAGCAGCTCGACAGGATTTTCCACTGAAGCTTTCTTT	CASSSTGFSTEAFF
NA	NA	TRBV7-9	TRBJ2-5	TGTGCCAGCACCCTAGGGACGACCGAAGAGACCCAGTACTTC	CASTLGTTEETQYF
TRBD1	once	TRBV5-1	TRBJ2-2	TGCGCCAGCAGCCTACAGGGGGCATCGATCGGGGAGCTGTTTTTT	CASSLQGASIGELFF
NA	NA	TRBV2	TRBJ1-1	TGTGCCAGCAGGGGCAGGGTCCTGAACACTGAAGCTTTCTTT	CASRGRVLNTEAFF
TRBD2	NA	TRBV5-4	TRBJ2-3	TGTGCCAGCAGCTTCACGCGCGGGGGGCGCACAGATACGCAGTATTTT	CASSFTRGGRTDTQYF
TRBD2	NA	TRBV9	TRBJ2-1	TGTGCCAGCAGCGTAGGAGGACTAGCGGGGGGGAATGAGCAGTTCTTC	CASSVGGLAGGNEQFF
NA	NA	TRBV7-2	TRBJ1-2	TGTGCCAGCAGCCCCCTGGACGTATGGATTTACACCTTC	CASSPLDVWIYTF
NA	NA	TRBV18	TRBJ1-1	TGTGCCAGCTCACCCCGGGACGGATCCAGCACTGAAGCTTTCTTT	CASSPRDGSSTEAFF
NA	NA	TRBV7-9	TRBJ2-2	TGTGCCAGCAGCTTAACGGGGGAGAAGCTGTTTTTT	CASSLTGEKLFF
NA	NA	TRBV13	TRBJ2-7	TGTGCCAGCAGTGAAGCGCCCAGGAGAGGCCACGAGCAGTACTTC	CASSEAPRRGHEQYF
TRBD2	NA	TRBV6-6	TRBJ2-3	TGTGCCAGCAGCCAAACTAGCGGGGGGTCAGATACGCAGTATTTT	CASSQTSGGSDTQYF
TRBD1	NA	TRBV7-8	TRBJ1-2	TGTGCCAGCAGCTTAGCCGGGACAGGGGATGACTATGGCTACACCTTC	CASSLAGTGDDYGYTF
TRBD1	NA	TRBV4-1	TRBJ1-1	TGCGCCAGCAGCCAAGTCGCGGGACAGGGGGTTCTGGGACGAGCTGAAGCTTTCTTT	CASSQVAGQGVLGRAEAFF
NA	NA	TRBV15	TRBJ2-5	TGTGCCACCAGCAGAGTCGACTGGTGGCTTGGCGAGACCCAGTACTTC	CATSRVDWWLGETQYF